This passage covers 7 T cell receptor beta chains from one sample sequenced in a study of T cell responses to AZD1222 COVID-19 vaccine. Clones were sequenced by immunoSEQ multiplex PCR, and TCRdb holds only the in-frame ones, with some missing. The sample has tens of thousands of clones, approximately 90% seen once. This material consisted of peripheral blood, taken on day 0 of AZD1222 vaccination. These receptors originate from an adult in good health.

This clone came up once. The chain combines TRBV6-2 or TRBV6-3 with TRBJ1-5; TRBD1 might be the D (5 bases). Germline V gene lookup returns CDR1 MNHEY and CDR2 SVGEGT. Trimming left V 0 bases short and J 2 bases short, with 8 bases between. CDR3 size: 15 residues. CDR3 sequence (DNA): TGTGCCAGCAGTTACTCTGGCAGGGGCAATCAGCCCCAGCATTTT. Translation: CASSYSGRGNQPQHF.

Notes on this clone: Other DNA sequences in this specimen translate into the identical CDR3. The gene calls are TRBV18 and TRBJ1-1; D remains unclear. V was cut by 0 bases and J by 2 bases, with 4 bases left in between. CDR1 is KGHSH, CDR2 LQKENI, per germline. This CDR3 contains 13 residues. CDR3 in amino acids: CASSPPVNTEAFF. The DNA of the CDR3 is TGTGCCAGCTCACCACCGGTTAACACTGAAGCTTTCTTT.

The rearrangement uses TRBV28 and TRBJ2-1, with D unresolved. The CDR3 length is 11 residues. CDR1 MDHEN and CDR2 SYDVKM come from the germline V gene. V shed 3 bases and J shed 16 bases, with 13 bases lying between them. CDR3: CASSFLSKSFF. The CDR3 coding sequence is TGTGCCAGCAGTTTCTTATCAAAGTCTTTCTTC.

The V gene is TRBV19, the J gene TRBJ2-4; D is uncertain. The germline V and J ends were trimmed by 1 base and 0 bases, with 7 bases remaining between them. Germline CDR1 is LNHDA and CDR2 is SQIVND (reference sequence). This CDR3 region has 15 residues. CDR3: CASSIAGVAKNIQYF. CDR3 sequence (DNA): TGTGCCAGTAGTATAGCTGGCGTAGCCAAAAACATTCAGTACTTC. The full variable domain, its missing parts supplied by reference TRBV19 and TRBJ2-4, is DGGITQSPKYLFRKEGQNVTLSCEQNLNHDAMYWYRQDPGQGLRLIYYSQIVNDFQKGDIAEGYSVSREKKESFPLTVTSAQKNPTAFYLCASSIAGVAKNIQYFGAGTRLSVL.

The chain has TRBV12-3 or TRBV12-4 and TRBJ1-1; perhaps TRBD1 as D (6 bases). V gave up 8 bases and J gave up 2 bases, with 12 bases separating them. CDR3 length: 13 residues. CDR3 region: CASGRTANTEAFF. CDR3 DNA: TGTGCCAGCGGGAGGACAGCAAACACTGAAGCTTTCTTT.

The gene calls are TRBV18 and TRBJ1-1; no firm D call. The V end was cut by 1 base, the J end by 1 base, with 10 bases between. Germline V gene sequence: CDR1 KGHSH, CDR2 LQKENI. The CDR3 consists of 15 residues. The CDR3 spells CASSPQGARNTEAFF. DNA of the CDR3: TGTGCCAGCTCACCACAGGGTGCCAGGAACACTGAAGCTTTCTTT.

The V gene is TRBV7-6, the J gene TRBJ2-1; the D gene could be TRBD1 or TRBD2 (6 bases each). The CDR3 is 14 residues long. In germline, CDR1 is SGHVS, CDR2 FNYEAQ. With 5 bases removed from V and 0 bases from J, the gap between germline ends came to 8 bases. The CDR3 loop reads CASSPGASYNEQFF. CDR3 DNA: TGTGCCAGCAGCCCGGGGGCCTCCTACAATGAGCAGTTCTTC.